The T cell receptor beta chain under discussion was sequenced for a study of CXCR3-negative and CXCR3-positive naive CD8 T cells. Whole-study findings and limits: The TRB CDR3s that CXCR3-positive naive cells carried were more hydrophobic than those of CXCR3-negative naive cells. Naive subsets did not differ in surface CD5, and the authors estimated TCR strength using properties of the TRB CDR3.

Germline-derived CDR1 and CDR2 are MRHNA and SNTAGT. This CDR3 comprises 13 residues. Turning to this clonotype: Its antigen is as yet unknown.

The method, 5' RACE with UMI labels, was used to prepare the TRB cDNA libraries. TCRdb re-called the 5' RACE reads and gives one entry per CDR3 protein, without DNA. The sample totals some 150,000 distinct CDR3 sequences. The V and J genes are TRBV6-4 and TRBJ2-1; TCRdb indicates TRBD2, and absent DNA this call remains unverified. This sequence originates from a human donor in good health. Some clones in this sample may be carry-over from other donors' samples. The sequencing input was naive CXCR3+ CD8+ T cells from blood. Subset meaning: CD45RO-CCR7+CD27+CD95- naive CD8+ T cells expressing CXCR3 (TNR3+). The CDR3 loop reads CASTLNGVGEQFF.